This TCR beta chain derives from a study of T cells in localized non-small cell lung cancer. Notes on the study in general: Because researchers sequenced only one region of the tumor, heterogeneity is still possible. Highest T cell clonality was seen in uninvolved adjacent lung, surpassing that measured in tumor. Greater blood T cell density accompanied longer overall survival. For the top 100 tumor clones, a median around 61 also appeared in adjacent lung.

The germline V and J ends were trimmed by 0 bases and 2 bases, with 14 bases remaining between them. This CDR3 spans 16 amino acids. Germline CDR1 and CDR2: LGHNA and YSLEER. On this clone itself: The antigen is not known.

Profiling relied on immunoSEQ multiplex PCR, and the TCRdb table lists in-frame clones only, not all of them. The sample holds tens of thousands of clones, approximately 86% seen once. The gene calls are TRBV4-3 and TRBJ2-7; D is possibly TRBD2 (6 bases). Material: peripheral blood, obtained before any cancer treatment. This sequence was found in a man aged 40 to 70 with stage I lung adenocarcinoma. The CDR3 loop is CASSQDPAGRPYEQYF. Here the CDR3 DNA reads TGCGCCAGCAGCCAAGATCCAGCGGGTCGTCCCTACGAGCAGTACTTC.